The rows below give T cell receptor beta chains drawn from one sample of a study of cytomegalovirus exposure and HLA in healthy donors. This table comes from immunoSEQ multiplex PCR, and its TCRdb copy is limited to in-frame clones, with some not included. The sample lists about 200,000 clones; 70% to 80% were seen once. Specimen: PBMCs. Receptors originate from a male donor in good health and CMV-seropositive. Each CDR3 is given with its conserved first and last residue. A D gene is named only where the DNA matches it firmly. The size field is filled for only some rows; it gives once, few, many or a size class.

V gene	J gene	D gene	clone size	CDR3 protein	CDR3 DNA
TRBV10-3	TRBJ2-7	NA	NA	CAISDIYEQYF	TGTGCCATCAGTGATATCTACGAGCAGTACTTC
TRBV9	TRBJ2-7	NA	once	CASSVGGSSYEQYF	TGTGCCAGCAGCGTAGGAGGGTCCTCCTACGAGCAGTACTTC
TRBV18	TRBJ2-7	TRBD1	NA	CASSPQGQLKYF	TGTGCCAGCTCACCGCAGGGACAGTTAAAGTACTTC
TRBV5-1	TRBJ2-3	NA	NA	CASSLFAAATDTQYF	TGCGCCAGCAGCTTGTTTGCGGCGGCCACAGATACGCAGTATTTT
TRBV7-6	TRBJ2-7	TRBD1	NA	CASSLARQGAYEQYF	TGTGCCAGCAGCTTAGCGCGGCAGGGGGCCTACGAGCAGTACTTC
TRBV27	TRBJ2-7	TRBD2	NA	CASRPLGGKGSGFSYEQYF	TGTGCCAGCAGGCCCTTAGGAGGGAAGGGTAGCGGGTTCTCCTACGAGCAGTACTTC
TRBV7-3	TRBJ2-1	NA	NA	CASSLGPSSYNEQFF	TGTGCCAGCAGCTTGGGGCCGAGCTCCTACAATGAGCAGTTCTTC
TRBV2	TRBJ2-2	TRBD2	few	CASSGTSGGTGELFF	TGTGCCAGCAGTGGAACTAGCGGGGGAACCGGGGAGCTGTTTTTT
TRBV6-5	TRBJ2-3	NA	NA	CASRPRQRPENTQYF	TGTGCCAGCAGACCCCGACAGAGACCCGAGAATACGCAGTATTTT
TRBV7-8	TRBJ1-3	NA	NA	CASSRQGSGNTIYF	TGTGCCAGCAGTCGTCAGGGGTCTGGAAACACCATATATTTT
TRBV20-1	TRBJ1-6	NA	NA	CSARGSPLHF	TGCAGTGCTAGGGGCTCCCCCCTCCACTTT
TRBV4-1	TRBJ2-7	TRBD1	NA	CASSHQRGRNYEQYF	TGCGCCAGCAGCCACCAGAGGGGGCGTAACTACGAGCAGTACTTC
TRBV11-1	TRBJ1-4	NA	NA	CASSRGQTEKLFF	TGTGCCAGCAGCCGTGGACAGACTGAAAAACTGTTTTTT
TRBV11-2	TRBJ2-7	NA	NA	CASSPAGQHYEQYF	TGTGCCAGCAGTCCCGCGGGACAGCACTACGAGCAGTACTTC
TRBV2	TRBJ2-7	NA	NA	CASSEGLPIYEQYF	TGTGCCAGCAGTGAGGGACTCCCCATATACGAGCAGTACTTC
TRBV2	TRBJ2-2	TRBD1	NA	CASSQGTVQVRELFF	TGTGCCAGCAGCCAGGGGACAGTTCAAGTCAGGGAGCTGTTTTTT
TRBV28	TRBJ1-5	TRBD1	NA	CASSTDRGTSNQPQHF	TGTGCCAGCAGCACGGACAGGGGGACTAGCAATCAGCCCCAGCATTTT
TRBV4-3	TRBJ1-1	NA	NA	CASSQDPPGQRTEAFF	TGCGCCAGCAGCCAAGATCCCCCGGGACAAAGAACTGAAGCTTTCTTT
TRBV6-5	TRBJ1-2	NA	NA	CASSYSGGRAGYGYTF	TGTGCCAGCAGTTACTCGGGCGGTAGGGCGGGCTATGGCTACACCTTC
TRBV7-3	TRBJ2-5	NA	few	CASSLGGMGETQYF	TGTGCCAGCAGCTTAGGGGGGATGGGAGAGACCCAGTACTTC
TRBV18	TRBJ1-4	TRBD1	NA	CASSPGTGRSTPPRTLFF	TGTGCCAGCTCACCAGGGACAGGGCGATCAACACCCCCACGCACACTGTTTTTT
TRBV7-9	TRBJ1-2	NA	NA	CASMGGNYGYTF	TGTGCCAGCATGGGCGGGAACTATGGCTACACCTTC
TRBV4-1	TRBJ2-3	TRBD1	NA	CASSVTGAADTQYF	TGCGCCAGCAGCGTCACAGGGGCCGCAGATACGCAGTATTTT
TRBV5-4	TRBJ2-1	NA	once	CASSFAGTNSYNEQFF	TGTGCCAGCAGCTTCGCCGGGACAAACTCCTACAATGAGCAGTTCTTC
TRBV29-1	TRBJ2-3	TRBD2	few	CSVGTSGADTQYF	TGCAGCGTGGGGACTAGCGGAGCAGATACGCAGTATTTT
TRBV7-9	TRBJ1-6	TRBD1	NA	CASSPGDSGRSPLHF	TGTGCCAGCAGCCCCGGGGACAGCGGAAGGTCACCCCTCCACTTT
TRBV27	TRBJ2-7	NA	NA	CASSFSGAEDEQYF	TGTGCCAGCAGTTTCTCAGGGGCGGAGGACGAGCAGTACTTC
TRBV6-6	TRBJ1-1	NA	few	CASIGAGLNTEAFF	TGTGCCAGCATAGGGGCAGGCTTGAACACTGAAGCTTTCTTT
TRBV5-6	TRBJ2-1	TRBD2	NA	CASSLPGLAGYDEQFF	TGTGCCAGCAGTTTGCCGGGACTAGCGGGATATGATGAGCAGTTCTTC
TRBV15	TRBJ2-7	NA	NA	CATSILGRGDEQYF	TGTGCCACCAGCATACTCGGCAGGGGGGACGAGCAGTACTTC
TRBV7-3	TRBJ2-2	NA	NA	CASSPTTGTGELFF	TGTGCCAGCAGCCCTACTACAGGGACCGGGGAGCTGTTTTTT
TRBV5-1	TRBJ1-5	TRBD1	NA	CASSASGTGGDQPQHF	TGCGCCAGCAGCGCCTCCGGGACAGGGGGCGATCAGCCCCAGCATTTT
TRBV7-2	TRBJ2-7	TRBD2	NA	CASTSGDGGRRALNEQYF	TGTGCCAGCACCTCAGGCGACGGCGGGAGGCGGGCCCTCAACGAGCAGTACTTC
TRBV15	TRBJ1-4	TRBD1	NA	CATSRGGDRGRVGEKLFF	TGTGCCACCAGCAGAGGGGGCGACAGGGGGCGCGTCGGTGAAAAACTGTTTTTT
TRBV7-3	TRBJ2-7	TRBD2	once	CASSPSGSYEQYF	TGTGCCAGCAGCCCTAGCGGGAGCTACGAGCAGTACTTC
TRBV19	TRBJ2-7	TRBD1	few	CASSMGQAYEQYF	TGTGCCAGTAGTATGGGACAGGCCTACGAGCAGTACTTC
TRBV6-5	TRBJ1-1	NA	NA	CASSEQVKAFF	TGTGCCAGCAGTGAACAGGTTAAGGCTTTCTTT
TRBV7-6	TRBJ2-2	NA	NA	CASSLASQGSGELFF	TGTGCCAGCAGCTTAGCTTCCCAGGGCTCCGGGGAGCTGTTTTTT
TRBV19	TRBJ1-5	NA	NA	CASSSHRLGQPQHF	TGTGCCAGTAGTAGCCACAGGCTGGGCCAGCCCCAGCATTTT
TRBV9	TRBJ1-1	NA	NA	CASSPRINTEAFF	TGTGCCAGCAGCCCCCGTATTAACACTGAAGCTTTCTTT
TRBV5-4	TRBJ1-2	NA	few	CASSRKDWENGYTF	TGTGCCAGCAGCCGGAAGGACTGGGAGAATGGCTACACCTTC
TRBV27	TRBJ2-5	TRBD1	NA	CASSWVGTAQAQYF	TGTGCCAGCAGTTGGGTCGGGACAGCCCAGGCCCAGTACTTC